Each of the 16 T cell receptor beta chains below was sequenced from the same sample in a study of T cells after yellow fever vaccination. A single record per CDR3 protein comes from TCRdb applying MiXCR to the 5' RACE reads. The sample yields around 500,000 distinct CDR3 sequences, 20% to 25% seen once. The source material was PBMCs, sampled less than 25 days after the first yellow fever vaccination. These receptors all stem from a man between 18 and 29 years old who received the YFV17D yellow fever vaccine.

This sequence joins TRBV30 and TRBJ2-5; 9 nucleotides agree with TRBD2. The CDR3 loop spans 15 amino acids. The germline V gene has CDR1 GTSNPN and CDR2 SVGIG (reference sequence). V shed 2 bases and J 7 bases; nucleotides not matched to a gene: 11. This CDR3 reads CAWSYSGTSPRTQYF. CDR3 in DNA: TGTGCCTGGAGTTACTCCGGGACTAGCCCGAGGACCCAGTACTTC.

The gene calls are TRBV7-2 and TRBJ2-1, with D maybe TRBD2 (7 bases). The CDR3 extends over 16 amino acids. V was cut by 0 bases and J by 6 bases, with 15 bases left in between. Germline V CDR1 and CDR2: SGHTA, FQGNSA. CDR3 sequence reads: CASSLAGGPYGNEQFF. CDR3 in DNA: TGTGCCAGCAGCTTAGCGGGGGGGCCCTACGGCAATGAGCAGTTCTTC.

The rearrangement joins TRBV29-1 to TRBJ1-5; the D gene is possibly TRBD1 (6 bases). This CDR3 comprises 14 residues. Trimming stripped 5 bases from V and 4 bases from J, with 15 bases between. CDR1 is SQVTM and CDR2 is ANQGSEA in the germline V gene. The CDR3 loop is CSVRVQGRNQPQHF. CDR3 DNA: TGCAGCGTTCGTGTTCAGGGGCGTAATCAGCCCCAGCATTTT.

In its sample, this clonotype was seen a few times. V is TRBV10-3 and J is TRBJ2-1, with 10 nucleotides matching TRBD2. This CDR3 is built from 15 residues. The germline V gene has CDR1 ENHRY and CDR2 SYGVKD. V lost 2 bases and J lost 12; bases outside the gene matches: 10. The CDR3 DNA reads as TGTGCCATCAGTGAGCAGCTAGCGGGGGCGATGGCGCAGTTCTTC. Its translation: CAISEQLAGAMAQFF.

This clonotype was counted a few times. V gene TRBV7-2 combines with J gene TRBJ2-7; 9 bases are a match to TRBD1. The CDR3 contains 14 residues. V shed 3 bases and J 2 bases; nucleotides not matched to a gene: 2. Germline V CDR1 and CDR2: SGHTA, FQGNSA. CDR3 in amino acids: CASSFDRGTYEQYF. The CDR3 region has the DNA TGTGCCAGCAGCTTTGACAGGGGGACCTACGAGCAGTACTTC.

This clonotype was counted only a few times. V gene TRBV6-1 combines with J gene TRBJ2-7, with TRBD1 identical over 9 bases. There are 14 residues in the CDR3. Looked up from germline, CDR1 is MNHNS and CDR2 is SASEGT. The V segment lost 5 bases and the J segment 3 bases; nucleotides outside the gene matches: 5. The chain's CDR3 is CASSRPGQGYEQYF. The CDR3 DNA sequence: TGTGCCAGCAGTAGACCGGGACAGGGCTACGAGCAGTACTTC.

The chain couples TRBV20-1 to TRBJ2-7; 11 bases line up with TRBD2. V lost 6 bases and J lost 4; bases outside the gene matches: 11. Germline V gene data show CDR1 as DFQATT and CDR2 as SNEGSKA (reference sequence). This CDR3 region has 15 residues. The CDR3, as DNA: TGCAGTGCCCCCCGCCCCGGGACTAGCGGATACGAGCAGTACGTC. It encodes CSAPRPGTSGYEQYV.

V is TRBV5-1 and J is TRBJ2-7, with D perhaps matching TRBD2 (6 bases). The CDR3 is made up of 13 amino acids. CDR1 and CDR2 from the germline V gene are SGHRS and YFSETQ. The V gene lost 3 bases and the J gene lost 5 bases, with 12 bases spanning the gap. This chain's CDR3 is CASSWGSGDEQYF. CDR3 bases: TGCGCCAGCAGCTGGGGATCGGGAGACGAGCAGTACTTC.

There are a few counts of this clonotype. The V call is TRBV12-3 or TRBV12-4, the J call TRBJ1-2, with a weak D call TRBD1 (6 bases). The length of the CDR3 is 16 residues. Deletions cut 5 bases from V and 4 bases from J, with 20 bases between. The CDR3 DNA is TGTGCCAGCAGTGGGGGGGACACTTCAAATTTCTATGGCTACACCTTC. As protein: CASSGGDTSNFYGYTF.

J is TRBJ2-1 and V is TRBV19; 7 bases match TRBD2. CDR1 and CDR2 from the germline V gene are LNHDA and SQIVND (reference sequence). The CDR3 contains 15 residues. V was pared by 5 bases and J by 3 bases, with 7 bases of the junction left unmatched. Here the CDR3 reads CASSLSAGHYNEQFF. CDR3 sequence (DNA): TGTGCCAGTAGTCTTTCAGCGGGGCACTACAATGAGCAGTTCTTC.

The chain combines TRBV7-2 with TRBJ2-3; no firm D call. Trimming took 10 bases from V and 10 from J, leaving 15 bases between them. Germline loops: CDR1 SGHTA, CDR2 FQGNSA. The CDR3 contains 11 residues. The CDR3 DNA is TGTGCCACGACGAACGCGATGGCGCAGTATTTT. It specifies CATTNAMAQYF.

This clonotype was seen once. The chain uses TRBV18 and TRBJ1-4; TRBD1 aligns across 7 bases. The CDR3 covers 15 residues. Germline CDR1 reads KGHSH; CDR2 reads LQKENI. V lost 0 bases to trimming and J lost 7 bases; unmatched junction nucleotides: 5. The DNA of the CDR3 is TGTGCCAGCTCACCACCGACAGGGATCGGTGAAAAACTGTTTTTT. It yields the protein CASSPPTGIGEKLFF. Together with reference TRBV18 and TRBJ1-4, the CDR3 gives the full variable domain: NAGVMQNPRHLVRRRGQEARLRCSPMKGHSHVYWYRQLPEEGLKFMVYLQKENIIDESGMPKERFSAEFPKEGPSILRIQQVVRGDSAAYFCASSPPTGIGEKLFFGSGTQLSVL.

This clonotype was recorded a few times. This chain links TRBV6-2 or TRBV6-3 with TRBJ1-5; D uncertain. The V end was cut by 7 bases, the J end by 1 base, with 14 bases between. CDR1 MNHEY and CDR2 SVGEGT come from the germline V gene. This CDR3 is built from 15 residues. This CDR3 reads CASTKGGLSNQPQHF. DNA of the CDR3: TGTGCCAGCACCAAAGGAGGTTTGAGCAATCAGCCCCAGCATTTT.

This clonotype was counted a few times. The V gene is TRBV4-2, the J gene TRBJ2-2; 7 bases agree with TRBD2. CDR3 length: 13 amino acids. V shed 7 bases and J 5 bases; nucleotides not matched to a gene: 4. CDR1 LGHNA and CDR2 YNFKEQ come from the germline V gene. For the CDR3, the DNA is TGTGCCAGCAATGGGGGGGGAACCGGGGAGCTGTTTTTT. This translates into CASNGGGTGELFF.

This clonotype came up a few times. The chain has TRBV5-4 and TRBJ1-1; TRBD1 is a possible D gene (5 bases). Trimming stripped 2 bases from V and 6 bases from J, with 11 bases between. The CDR3 runs to 13 residues. Germline V gene sequence: CDR1 SGHNT, CDR2 YYREEE (reference sequence). The CDR3 DNA reads TGTGCCAGCAGCTTTGGTAGGGACGCTGAAGCTTTCTTT. It translates to CASSFGRDAEAFF. Looking up the rest from reference TRBV5-4 and TRBJ1-1 gives the full variable domain: ETGVTQSPTHLIKTRGQQVTLRCSSQSGHNTVSWYQQALGQGPQFIFQYYREEENGRGNFPPRFSGLQFPNYSSELNVNALELDDSALYLCASSFGRDAEAFFGQGTRLTVV.

V gene TRBV3-1 combines with J gene TRBJ2-5, with a possible D match to TRBD2 (6 bases). V lost 5 bases and J 2 bases, leaving 15 bases between the germline ends. Germline V gene data show CDR1 as LGHDT and CDR2 as YNNKEL (reference sequence). CDR3 length: 15 residues. The CDR3 DNA reads TGTGCCAGCAGCTTCCTGGGGGGTGGACAAGAGACCCAGTACTTC. The encoded protein is CASSFLGGGQETQYF.